This TCR beta chain was recovered during a study of control samples from healthy donors and cancer patients (dated by TCRdb to 2020 to 2021). Only a few counts were recorded for this clone. What this receptor recognizes is not known. One base away there is no much larger clone; base qualities are not given. The library was built by means of the immunoSEQ multiplex PCR assay. TCRdb mirrors the immuneACCESS table, restricted to in-frame sequences. Some clones are absent from its copies; in checked studies, under half trace to an unresolved V gene, and the reason for the others is unknown. This sample lists about 78,000 clones; roughly 89% were detected once. Of the sample, approximately 7.6% is held by the ten largest clones. The receptor comes from a woman aged 55-75 years in good health. Specimen: blood.

CDR3 protein: CASSPFQGETEAFF. The DNA reads as follows: TGTGCCAGCTCACCATTTCAGGGGGAGACTGAAGCTTTCTTT. The V and J segments used are TRBV18 and TRBJ1-1, with 7 junctional bases fitting TRBD1. Counted from cysteine to phenylalanine, this CDR3 has 14 amino acids. The read is trimmed to its CDR3 DNA, 42 bases read in frame from base 1. V is pruned by 2 bases and J by 5 bases, leaving 5 bases of the junction without a gene match. The CDR1 and CDR2 encoded by the germline V gene are KGHSH and LQKENI.